The entry below describes one T cell receptor beta chain. CDR3 length: 15 residues. V lost 3 bases and J lost 3, with 15 bases in between. In germline, CDR1 is SGHDN, CDR2 FVKESK. The data were obtained in a study of blood T cell repertoires in COVID-19. Study in general: Italy, Spain and the United States were the sources of the convalescent and acute COVID-19 samples. Sources were T cells, B-cell-depleted T cells, or PBMCs; the material itself was cDNA or gDNA.

As processed by the authors: It was from reference gene primer amplification that nucleated cell counts were estimated. TCRdb keeps only in-frame clones here, not all; method: immunoSEQ multiplex PCR. That table furnishes V, J and clone size, whereas the DNA furnished D and trimming. The table records 210,000 or so clones, 75% to 90% of them present only once. This rearrangement joins TRBV14 to TRBJ2-7; maybe TRBD1 (5 bases). This receptor was identified in a man between 40 and 49 years old with acute or convalescent COVID-19. Sequencing input: peripheral blood. The CDR3 protein is CASSHQGGRGYEQYF. Here the CDR3 DNA reads TGTGCCAGCAGCCACCAGGGTGGTAGGGGCTACGAGCAGTACTTC. Full variable domain (remainder filled in from reference TRBV14 and TRBJ2-7): EAGVTQFPSHSVIEKGQTVTLRCDPISGHDNLYWYRRVMGKEIKFLLHFVKESKQDESGMPNNRFLAERTGGTYSTLKVQPAELEDSGVYFCASSHQGGRGYEQYFGPGTRLTVT.